These 8 T cell receptor beta chains share one sample of origin, sequenced in a study of CD8 T cells in Susac syndrome. After extraction with the RNeasy kit, roughly 0.45 to 1 ug of the RNA was reverse transcribed using random hexamers. TCRdb used MiXCR to reprocess the immunoSEQ multiplex PCR reads, holding one entry per CDR3 protein. The sample carries 350,000 to 550,000 distinct CDR3 sequences, approximately 89% recorded once. The specimen sequenced was CD8+ T cells from PBMCs. The receptors were sampled from a human donor with multiple sclerosis.

This rearrangement joins TRBV25-1 to TRBJ2-3; no firm D call. CDR3 length: 14 amino acids. The germline V and J ends were trimmed by 0 bases and 3 bases, with 7 bases remaining between them. The V gene's germline CDR1 is MGHDK and CDR2 SYGVNS. CDR3 DNA: TGTGCCAGCAGTGAATACGCCCTAACAGATACGCAGTATTTT. As protein: CASSEYALTDTQYF. The full variable domain, in which reference TRBV25-1 and TRBJ2-3 provide the parts outside the CDR3, is EADIYQTPRYLVIGTGKKITLECSQTMGHDKMYWYQQDPGMELHLIHYSYGVNSTEKGDLSSESTVSRIRTEHFPLTLESARPSHTSQYLCASSEYALTDTQYFGPGTRLTVL.

This clonotype was detected only once. The CDR3 region is CASSGQGAAGSGANVLTF. The CDR3 DNA reads TGTGCCAGCAGCGGACAGGGGGCGGCTGGGTCTGGGGCCAACGTCCTGACTTTC. The chain joins TRBV11-2 to TRBJ2-6, with 11 bases lining up with TRBD1. With V trimmed by 5 bases and J by 1 base, 7 bases remained unmatched. There are 18 residues in the CDR3. CDR1 is SGHAT, CDR2 FQNNGV, per germline.

V usage is TRBV2 and J usage is TRBJ1-2; a possible D gene is TRBD1 (5 bases). This CDR3 has 13 amino acids. V was pared by 8 bases and J by 2 bases, with 12 bases between. CDR1 is SNHLY, CDR2 FYNNEI, per germline. This CDR3 is CASLGATNYGYTF. The CDR3 DNA is TGTGCCAGCTTAGGGGCAACCAACTATGGCTACACCTTC.

The rearrangement uses TRBV29-1 and TRBJ1-5; 9 bases map to TRBD1. With V trimmed by 1 base and J by 4 bases, 2 bases remained unmatched. This CDR3 spans 14 amino acids. The V gene's germline CDR1 is SQVTM and CDR2 ANQGSEA. This CDR3 reads CSVEGDRVNQPQHF. CDR3 sequence (DNA): TGCAGCGTTGAAGGGGACAGGGTGAATCAGCCCCAGCATTTT.

The V and J genes are TRBV5-1 and TRBJ2-2; a weak D match, TRBD2 (6 bases). The CDR3 length is 15 residues. Germline CDR1 SGHRS, CDR2 YFSETQ. V lost 2 bases, J lost 5 bases, and 13 bases lay in between. The CDR3 DNA follows: TGCGCCAGCAGCTTCGGGACTGAAGCAACCGGGGAGCTGTTTTTT. Translation: CASSFGTEATGELFF.

The count of this clonotype is one. V and J are TRBV4-1 and TRBJ1-1, with 7 nucleotides matching TRBD1. CDR1 and CDR2 (germline): MGHRA, YSYEKL. The CDR3 spans 15 residues. Losses at the gene ends were 3 bases for V and 6 bases for J; bases not matched to a gene: 10. The CDR3 reads CASSQDRMGVAEAFF. The CDR3 bases are TGCGCCAGCAGCCAGGACAGGATGGGAGTGGCTGAAGCTTTCTTT.

This rearrangement joins TRBV19 to TRBJ2-1, with D tentatively TRBD1 (6 bases). Germline V gene sequence: CDR1 LNHDA, CDR2 SQIVND (reference sequence). Trimming cost V 10 bases and J 1 base, with 11 bases left between them. The CDR3 sequence is 13 residues long. The DNA of the CDR3 is TGTGCCACCTCTCAGGGGTCCTACAATGAGCAGTTCTTC. As protein: CATSQGSYNEQFF.

J is TRBJ2-2 and V is TRBV30; 12 bases are a match to TRBD1. This CDR3 has 15 amino acids. Per germline, CDR1 GTSNPN and CDR2 SVGIG (reference sequence). V was clipped by 2 bases and J by 6 bases; unmatched bases: 4. CDR3 bases: TGTGCCTGGAGTCGATGGGACAGGGGGCCCGGGGAGCTGTTTTTT. Its protein product is CAWSRWDRGPGELFF.